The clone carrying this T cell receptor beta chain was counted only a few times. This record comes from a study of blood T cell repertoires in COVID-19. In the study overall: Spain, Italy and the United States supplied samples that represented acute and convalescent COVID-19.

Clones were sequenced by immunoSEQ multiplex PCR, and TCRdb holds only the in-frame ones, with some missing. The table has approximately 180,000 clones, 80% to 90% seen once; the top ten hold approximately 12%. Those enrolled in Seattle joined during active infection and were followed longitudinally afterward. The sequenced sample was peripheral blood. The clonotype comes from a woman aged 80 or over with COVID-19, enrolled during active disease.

In DNA, the CDR3 is TGTGCCAGCAGTGTATTCCGGGACACCTACGAGCAGTACTTC. Amino acids: CASSVFRDTYEQYF. V and J are TRBV2 and TRBJ2-7; D may be TRBD1 (6 bases). Trimming pared 4 bases from V and 2 bases from J, leaving 12 bases between. This CDR3 has 14 residues. Germline V CDR1 and CDR2: SNHLY, FYNNEI.